The 14 T cell receptor beta chains reported below all come from one sample, sequenced in a study of T cell responses to AZD1222 COVID-19 vaccine. The method was immunoSEQ multiplex PCR; TCRdb's version includes in-frame clones alone and lacks a portion of them. The sample yields 90,000 to 150,000 clones, about 90% seen once. The material was peripheral blood, obtained 28 days after the second AZD1222 dose. Every receptor here comes from an adult who received the AZD1222 COVID-19 vaccine.

The chain employs TRBV10-3 and TRBJ2-1, with D tentatively TRBD1 or TRBD2 (6 bases each). CDR1 is ENHRY and CDR2 is SYGVKD in the germline V gene. The CDR3 covers 16 residues. The V end lost 6 bases, the J end lost 13 bases, and 28 bases lay between the germline ends. CDR3 in amino acids: CAISTQGQTTGAGQFF. CDR3 bases: TGTGCCATCAGCACCCAGGGCCAGACTACGGGGGCGGGCCAGTTCTTC.

V and J are TRBV5-6 and TRBJ2-1; D gene uncertain. The CDR3 loop spans 13 amino acids. With 0 bases removed from V and 4 bases from J, the gap between germline ends came to 5 bases. Germline-derived CDR1 and CDR2 are SGHDT and YYEEEE. CDR3 region: CASSLDGYNEQFF. In DNA form, the CDR3 reads TGTGCCAGCAGCTTGGACGGGTACAATGAGCAGTTCTTC. Supplemented by reference TRBV5-6 and TRBJ2-1, the full variable domain reads DAGVTQSPTHLIKTRGQQVTLRCSPKSGHDTVSWYQQALGQGPQFIFQYYEEEERQRGNFPDRFSGHQFPNYSSELNVNALLLGDSALYLCASSLDGYNEQFFGPGTRLTVL.

The chain recombines TRBV15 with TRBJ1-4, with D hard to call. The germline CDR1 and CDR2 sequences are LNHNV and YYDKDF (reference sequence). The CDR3 runs to 15 residues. V was clipped by 3 bases and J by 7 bases, with 15 bases between them. The CDR3 DNA reads as TGTGCCACCAGCAGCCTCACGGTGTTATCTGAAAAACTGTTTTTT. Amino acid sequence: CATSSLTVLSEKLFF.

The chain combines TRBV5-5 with TRBJ1-2; D is unclear. V was trimmed by 1 base and J by 2 bases, leaving 12 bases between them. The CDR3 consists of 15 residues. Germline CDR1 reads SGHKS; CDR2 reads YYEKEE (reference sequence). CDR3 nucleotide sequence: TGTGCCAGCAGCTTGACGATTGCCTTAAACTATGGCTACACCTTC. Translated: CASSLTIALNYGYTF.

The chain recombines TRBV6-6 with TRBJ1-4, with D uncertain. Trimming removed 2 bases from V and 3 bases from J, with 10 bases in between. Looked up from germline, CDR1 is MNHNY and CDR2 is SVGAGI (reference sequence). The CDR3 length is 15 residues. Written as DNA, the CDR3 is TGTGCCAGCAGTTACGAGGGTAGGGCTAATGAAAAACTGTTTTTT. This encodes CASSYEGRANEKLFF.

The J gene is TRBJ2-5, the V gene TRBV5-5, with TRBD1 matching 12 bases. This CDR3 comprises 16 residues. Germline lookup yields CDR1 SGHKS and CDR2 YYEKEE (reference sequence). Trimming took 1 base from V and 1 from J; bases not matched to a gene: 2. This chain's CDR3 is CASSLWDRGLQETQYF. In DNA, the CDR3 is TGTGCCAGCAGCTTGTGGGACAGGGGGCTCCAAGAGACCCAGTACTTC.

Here the CDR3 reads CASIRVESYEQYF. CDR3 in DNA: TGTGCCAGCATCAGGGTGGAGTCCTACGAGCAGTACTTC. This sequence joins TRBV2 and TRBJ2-7, with D maybe TRBD1 (5 bases). The germline CDR1 and CDR2 sequences are SNHLY and FYNNEI. The CDR3 is 13 residues long. Trimming removed 7 bases at V and 1 base at J, with 11 bases between. The entire variable domain, with the rest obtained from reference TRBV2 and TRBJ2-7, is as follows: EPEVTQTPSHQVTQMGQEVILRCVPISNHLYFYWYRQILGQKVEFLVSFYNNEISEKSEIFDDQFSVERPDGSNFTLKIRSTKLEDSAMYFCASIRVESYEQYFGPGTRLTVT.

The J gene is TRBJ2-3, the V gene TRBV6-6, with unresolved D. V lost 7 bases, J lost 6 bases, and 11 bases lay in between. This CDR3 spans 12 amino acids. Germline V gene data show CDR1 as MNHNY and CDR2 as SVGAGI (reference sequence). DNA for the CDR3: TGTGCCAGCACTCCGCCGGCTGATACGCAGTATTTT. It translates to CASTPPADTQYF.

The chain employs TRBV3-1 (or the pseudogene TRBV3-2) and TRBJ2-1; D may match TRBD1 or TRBD2 (5 bases each). Germline V CDR1 and CDR2: LGHDT, YNNKEL (reference sequence). The ends were cut back, 1 base at V and 5 bases at J, with 6 bases in the middle. CDR3 size: 13 residues. Here the CDR3 DNA reads TGTGCCAGCAGCCAAGGGGGGAACAATGAGCAGTTCTTC. Translating gives CASSQGGNNEQFF.

The chain carries TRBV15 and TRBJ2-3; 7 bases align to TRBD1. Losses at the gene ends were 3 bases for V and 2 bases for J; bases not matched to a gene: 5. Germline lookup yields CDR1 LNHNV and CDR2 YYDKDF (reference sequence). This CDR3 is built from 15 residues. The CDR3: CATSSDREHTDTQYF. The CDR3 nucleotides read TGTGCCACCAGCAGCGACAGGGAGCACACAGATACGCAGTATTTT. Full variable domain (remainder filled in from reference TRBV15 and TRBJ2-3): DAMVIQNPRYQVTQFGKPVTLSCSQTLNHNVMYWYQQKSSQAPKLLFHYYDKDFNNEADTPDNFQSRRPNTSFCFLDIRSPGLGDTAMYLCATSSDREHTDTQYFGPGTRLTVL.

The rearrangement uses TRBV28 and TRBJ2-7; D call uncertain. Germline assignment: CDR1 MDHEN and CDR2 SYDVKM. Between the trimmed V and J ends, which lost 8 bases and 3 bases, there was a span of 14 bases. CDR3 size: 13 residues. This CDR3 reads CASVARFIYEQYF. As DNA, the CDR3 is TGTGCCAGCGTCGCTAGGTTTATCTACGAGCAGTACTTC.

This clone was observed once. The genes are TRBV5-1 and TRBJ2-7; TRBD2 is a possible D gene (7 bases). CDR3 size: 16 residues. The V gene's germline CDR1 is SGHRS and CDR2 YFSETQ. V was shortened by 0 bases and J by 3 bases, with 16 bases between the two germline ends. CDR3 residues: CASSLDPGGLIYEQYF. The CDR3 DNA reads as TGCGCCAGCAGCTTGGACCCCGGGGGGCTTATCTACGAGCAGTACTTC.

The V gene is TRBV11-2, the J gene TRBJ1-4, with 8 nucleotides matching TRBD1. The germline V gene encodes CDR1 SGHAT and CDR2 FQNNGV. The CDR3 sequence is 15 residues long. Germline trimming cut 1 base from V and 4 bases from J; bases unmatched to any gene: 2. In DNA form, the CDR3 reads TGTGCCAGCAGCTTAGGGACAGGGATTAATGAAAAACTGTTTTTT. It is translated as CASSLGTGINEKLFF.

The chain carries TRBV5-1 and TRBJ1-1; perhaps TRBD1 as D (5 bases). Per the germline V gene, CDR1 is SGHRS and CDR2 is YFSETQ. CDR3 length: 15 amino acids. V lost 4 bases and J lost 5, with 18 bases in between. The CDR3 DNA follows: TGCGCCAGCAGCGCAGGCGGAGGGGCTTGGACTGAAGCTTTCTTT. Translating it yields CASSAGGGAWTEAFF.